This T cell receptor beta chain was found in a study of metastatic and nonmetastatic thyroid tumors. Across the whole study: Samples came from malignant and benign thyroid patients, and repertoires were compared across blood and tumor or nodule tissue.

As to this clone: The target antigen is unknown.

Original data processing: A distant-metastasis classifier for papillary thyroid cancer was built using CDR3 differences across clinicopathological groups. TCRdb re-called clones via MiXCR from the PCR reads. TCRdb's processing, not the study's, gives the V and J calls here. This table has about 30,000 clones, around 25% appearing once. Thyroid surgery took place with no prior treatment in any patient. Germline V gives CDR1 MNHEY, CDR2 SMNVEV (reference sequence). Germline trimming cut 6 bases from V and 3 bases from J; bases unmatched to any gene: 3. CDR3 size: 14 residues. General observations from the study: According to reports, the diversity of TCR beta was significantly higher in malignant thyroid tumors than in benign nodules, and this held in both blood and tumor samples.

The sequenced sample consisted of blood. V usage is TRBV27 and J usage is TRBJ2-7; 12 nucleotides match TRBD2. The TCR was taken from a female donor with papillary thyroid cancer or a benign thyroid nodule (not recorded which). Some clones in this sample may be carry-over from other donors' samples. CDR3 in DNA: TGTGCCAGCAGGCTGACTAGCGGGAGCTACGAGCAGTACTTC. It is translated as CASRLTSGSYEQYF.